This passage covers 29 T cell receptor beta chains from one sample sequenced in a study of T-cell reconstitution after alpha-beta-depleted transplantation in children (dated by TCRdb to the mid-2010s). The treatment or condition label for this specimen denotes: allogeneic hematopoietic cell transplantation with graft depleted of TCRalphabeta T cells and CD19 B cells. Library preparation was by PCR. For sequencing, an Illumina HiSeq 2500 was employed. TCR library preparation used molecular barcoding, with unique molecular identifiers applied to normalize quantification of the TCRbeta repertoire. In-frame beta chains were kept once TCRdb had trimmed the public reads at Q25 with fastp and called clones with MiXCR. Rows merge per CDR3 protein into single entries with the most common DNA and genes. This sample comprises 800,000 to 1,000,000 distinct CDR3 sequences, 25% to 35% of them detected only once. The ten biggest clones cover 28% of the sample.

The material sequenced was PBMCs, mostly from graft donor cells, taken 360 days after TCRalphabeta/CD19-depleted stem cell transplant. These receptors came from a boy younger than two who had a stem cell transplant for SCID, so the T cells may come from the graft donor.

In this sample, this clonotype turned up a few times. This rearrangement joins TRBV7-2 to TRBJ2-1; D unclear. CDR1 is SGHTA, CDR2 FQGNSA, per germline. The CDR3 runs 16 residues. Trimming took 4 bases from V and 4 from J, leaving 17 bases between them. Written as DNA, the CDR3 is TGTGCCAGCAGCTCGGGTAAGGCTGCCCCATACAATGAGCAGTTCTTC. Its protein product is CASSSGKAAPYNEQFF.

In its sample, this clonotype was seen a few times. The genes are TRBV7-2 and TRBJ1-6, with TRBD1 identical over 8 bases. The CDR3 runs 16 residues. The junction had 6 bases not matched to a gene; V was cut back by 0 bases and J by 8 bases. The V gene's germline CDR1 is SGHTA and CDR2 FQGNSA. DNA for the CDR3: TGTGCCAGCAGCTTAGCAAGTCCAGGGGGCTATTCACCCCTCCACTTT. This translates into CASSLASPGGYSPLHF.

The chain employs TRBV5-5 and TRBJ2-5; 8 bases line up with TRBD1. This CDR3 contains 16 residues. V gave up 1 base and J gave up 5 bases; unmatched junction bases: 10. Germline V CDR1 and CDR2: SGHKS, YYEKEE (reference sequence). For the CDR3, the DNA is TGTGCCAGCAGCTTGACGCCGACAGGGGTCAGGGAGACCCAGTACTTC. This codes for CASSLTPTGVRETQYF.

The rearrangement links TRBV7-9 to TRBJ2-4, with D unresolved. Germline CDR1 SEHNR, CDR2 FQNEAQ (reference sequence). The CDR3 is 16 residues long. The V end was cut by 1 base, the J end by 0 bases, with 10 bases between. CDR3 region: CASSLGALGAKNIQYF. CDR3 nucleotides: TGTGCCAGCAGCTTAGGAGCCCTGGGAGCCAAAAACATTCAGTACTTC. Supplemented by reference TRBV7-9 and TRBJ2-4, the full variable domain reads DTGVSQNPRHKITKRGQNVTFRCDPISEHNRLYWYRQTLGQGPEFLTYFQNEAQLEKSRLLSDRFSAERPKGSFSTLEIQRTEQGDSAMYLCASSLGALGAKNIQYFGAGTRLSVL.

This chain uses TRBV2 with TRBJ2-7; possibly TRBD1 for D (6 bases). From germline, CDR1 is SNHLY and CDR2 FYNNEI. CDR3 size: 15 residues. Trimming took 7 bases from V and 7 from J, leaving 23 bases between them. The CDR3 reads CASIPKEQGRWEQYF. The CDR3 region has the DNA TGTGCCAGCATCCCGAAGGAACAGGGTCGGTGGGAGCAGTACTTC.

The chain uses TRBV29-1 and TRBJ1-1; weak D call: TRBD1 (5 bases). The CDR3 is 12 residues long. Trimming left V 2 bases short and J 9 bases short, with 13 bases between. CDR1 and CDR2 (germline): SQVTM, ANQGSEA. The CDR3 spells CSVEQGGKKAFF. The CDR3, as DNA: TGCAGCGTTGAACAGGGCGGAAAGAAAGCTTTCTTT.

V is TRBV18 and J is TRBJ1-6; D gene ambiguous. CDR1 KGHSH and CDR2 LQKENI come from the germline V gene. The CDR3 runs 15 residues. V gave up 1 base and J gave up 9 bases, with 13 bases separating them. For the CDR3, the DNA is TGTGCCAGCTCACCACTTGGTTACGGGCCTTCACCCCTCCACTTT. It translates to CASSPLGYGPSPLHF.

The CDR3 loop reads CASSLGGAEAEAFF. CDR3 DNA sequence: TGCGCCAGCAGCTTGGGAGGGGCTGAGGCTGAAGCTTTCTTT. This chain joins TRBV5-1 and TRBJ1-1; possible D gene TRBD1, 5 bases. There are 14 residues in the CDR3. With 0 bases removed from V and 6 bases from J, the gap between germline ends came to 12 bases. CDR1 and CDR2 from the germline V gene are SGHRS and YFSETQ.

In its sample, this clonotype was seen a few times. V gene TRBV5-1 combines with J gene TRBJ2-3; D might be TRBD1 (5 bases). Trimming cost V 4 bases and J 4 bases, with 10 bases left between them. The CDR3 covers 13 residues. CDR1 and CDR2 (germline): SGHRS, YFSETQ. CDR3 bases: TGCGCCAGCAGCATACAGGATCCAGATACGCAGTATTTT. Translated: CASSIQDPDTQYF. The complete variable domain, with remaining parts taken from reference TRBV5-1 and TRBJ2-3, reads KAGVTQTPRYLIKTRGQQVTLSCSPISGHRSVSWYQQTPGQGLQFLFEYFSETQRNKGNFPGRFSGRQFSNSRSEMNVSTLELGDSALYLCASSIQDPDTQYFGPGTRLTVL.

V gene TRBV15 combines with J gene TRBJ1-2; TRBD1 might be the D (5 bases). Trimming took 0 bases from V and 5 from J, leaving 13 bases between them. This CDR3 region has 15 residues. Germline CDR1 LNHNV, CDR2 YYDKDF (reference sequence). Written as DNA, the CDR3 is TGTGCCACCAGCAGAGATCGACCAGGGATTTATGGCTACACCTTC. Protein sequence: CATSRDRPGIYGYTF.

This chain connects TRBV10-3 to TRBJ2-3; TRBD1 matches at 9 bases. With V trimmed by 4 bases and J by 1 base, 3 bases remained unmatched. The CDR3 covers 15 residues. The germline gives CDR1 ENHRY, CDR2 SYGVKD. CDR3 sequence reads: CAISVGDRGTDTQYF. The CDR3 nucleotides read TGTGCCATCAGTGTAGGGGACAGGGGCACAGATACGCAGTATTTT.

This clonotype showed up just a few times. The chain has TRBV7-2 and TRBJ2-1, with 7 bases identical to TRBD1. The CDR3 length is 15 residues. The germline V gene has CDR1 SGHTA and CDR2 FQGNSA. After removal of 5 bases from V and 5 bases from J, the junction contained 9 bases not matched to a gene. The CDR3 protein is CASSLRTGPDNEQFF. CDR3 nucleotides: TGTGCCAGCAGCCTCCGGACAGGACCTGACAATGAGCAGTTCTTC.

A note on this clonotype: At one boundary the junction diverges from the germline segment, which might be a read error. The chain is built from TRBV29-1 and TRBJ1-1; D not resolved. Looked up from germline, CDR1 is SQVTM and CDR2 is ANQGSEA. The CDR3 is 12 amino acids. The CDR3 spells CIVGLGYTEAFF. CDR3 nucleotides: TGTATCGTAGGGCTGGGGTACACTGAAGCTTTCTTT.

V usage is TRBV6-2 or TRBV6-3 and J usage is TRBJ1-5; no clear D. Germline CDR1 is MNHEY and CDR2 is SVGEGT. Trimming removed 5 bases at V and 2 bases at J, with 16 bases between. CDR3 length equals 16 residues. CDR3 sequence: CASSPIRHSGNQPQHF. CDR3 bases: TGTGCCAGCAGTCCTATCCGACACTCCGGCAATCAGCCCCAGCATTTT.

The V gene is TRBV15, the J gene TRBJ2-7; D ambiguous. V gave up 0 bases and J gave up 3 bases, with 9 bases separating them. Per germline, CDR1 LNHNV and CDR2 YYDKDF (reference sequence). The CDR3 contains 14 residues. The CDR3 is CATSRDGSYYEQYF. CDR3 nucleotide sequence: TGTGCCACCAGCAGAGATGGCAGTTACTACGAGCAGTACTTC. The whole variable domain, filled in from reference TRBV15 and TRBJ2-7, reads DAMVIQNPRYQVTQFGKPVTLSCSQTLNHNVMYWYQQKSSQAPKLLFHYYDKDFNNEADTPDNFQSRRPNTSFCFLDIRSPGLGDTAMYLCATSRDGSYYEQYFGPGTRLTVT.

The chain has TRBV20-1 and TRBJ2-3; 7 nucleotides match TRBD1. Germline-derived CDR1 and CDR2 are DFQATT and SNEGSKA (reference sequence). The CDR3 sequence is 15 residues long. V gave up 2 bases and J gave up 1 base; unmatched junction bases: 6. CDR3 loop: CSARRGQGGTDTQYF. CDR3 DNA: TGCAGTGCTAGAAGGGGGCAGGGAGGCACAGATACGCAGTATTTT.

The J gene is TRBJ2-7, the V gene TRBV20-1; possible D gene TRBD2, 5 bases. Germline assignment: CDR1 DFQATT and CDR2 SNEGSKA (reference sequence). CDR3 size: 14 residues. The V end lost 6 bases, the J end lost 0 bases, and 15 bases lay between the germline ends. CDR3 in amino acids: CSADRGSNSYEQYF. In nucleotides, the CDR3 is TGCAGTGCCGACCGGGGTTCCAACTCCTACGAGCAGTACTTC.

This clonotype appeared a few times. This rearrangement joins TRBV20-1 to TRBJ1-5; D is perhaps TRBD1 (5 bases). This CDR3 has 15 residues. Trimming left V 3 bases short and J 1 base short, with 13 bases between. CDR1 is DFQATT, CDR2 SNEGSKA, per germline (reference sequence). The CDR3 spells CSARQGGNSNQPQHF. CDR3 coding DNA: TGCAGTGCTAGGCAGGGTGGGAACAGCAATCAGCCCCAGCATTTT.

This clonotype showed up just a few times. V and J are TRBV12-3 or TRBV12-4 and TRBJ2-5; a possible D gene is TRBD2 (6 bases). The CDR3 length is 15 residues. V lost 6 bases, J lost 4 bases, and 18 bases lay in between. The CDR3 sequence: CASRIFPGVSETQYF. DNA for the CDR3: TGTGCCAGCAGAATTTTTCCGGGAGTTTCAGAGACCCAGTACTTC.

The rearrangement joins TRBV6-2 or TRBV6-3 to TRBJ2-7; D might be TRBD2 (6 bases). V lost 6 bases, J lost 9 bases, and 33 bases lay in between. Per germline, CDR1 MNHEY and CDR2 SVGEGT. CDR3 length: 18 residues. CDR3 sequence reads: CASSRGDHRGVRGGGQYF. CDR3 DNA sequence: TGTGCCAGCAGCCGCGGGGACCACCGAGGGGTACGAGGTGGCGGGCAGTACTTC.

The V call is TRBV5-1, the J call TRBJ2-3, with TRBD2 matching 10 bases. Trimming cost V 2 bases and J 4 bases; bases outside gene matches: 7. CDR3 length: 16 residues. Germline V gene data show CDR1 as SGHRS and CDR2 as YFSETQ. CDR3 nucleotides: TGCGCCAGCAGCTTCTTAGCGGGGGGTTCAGCAGATACGCAGTATTTT. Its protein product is CASSFLAGGSADTQYF.

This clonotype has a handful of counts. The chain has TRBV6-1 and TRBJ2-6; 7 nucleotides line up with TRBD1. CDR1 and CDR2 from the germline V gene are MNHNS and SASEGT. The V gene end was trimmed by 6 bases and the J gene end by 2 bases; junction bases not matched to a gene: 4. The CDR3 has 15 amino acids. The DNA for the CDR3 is TGTGCCAGCAGAGACACAGGGGCTGGGGCCAACGTCCTGACTTTC. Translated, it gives CASRDTGAGANVLTF.

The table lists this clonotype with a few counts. The CDR3 DNA is TGTGCCACCAGCAGAGATCCTCGGGATGAGCAGTTCTTC. Its translation: CATSRDPRDEQFF. The chain uses TRBV15 and TRBJ2-1; D gene unclear. The CDR3 extends over 13 amino acids. The germline CDR1 and CDR2 sequences are LNHNV and YYDKDF (reference sequence). V was clipped by 0 bases and J by 8 bases, with 8 bases between them.

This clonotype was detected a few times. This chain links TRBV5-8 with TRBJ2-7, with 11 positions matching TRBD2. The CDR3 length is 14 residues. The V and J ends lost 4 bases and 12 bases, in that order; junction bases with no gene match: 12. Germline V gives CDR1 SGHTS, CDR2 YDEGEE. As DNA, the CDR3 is TGTGCCAGCAGCCTGGGGCCAACTAGCGGGGGTACGTACTTC. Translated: CASSLGPTSGGTYF. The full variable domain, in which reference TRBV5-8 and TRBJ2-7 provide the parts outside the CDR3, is EAGVTQSPTHLIKTRGQQATLRCSPISGHTSVYWYQQALGLGLQFLLWYDEGEERNRGNFPPRFSGRQFPNYSSELNVNALELEDSALYLCASSLGPTSGGTYFGPGTRLTVT.

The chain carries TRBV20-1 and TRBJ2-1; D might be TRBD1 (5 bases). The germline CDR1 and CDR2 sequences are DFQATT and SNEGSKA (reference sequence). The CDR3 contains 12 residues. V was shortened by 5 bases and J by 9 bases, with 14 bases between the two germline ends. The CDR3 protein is CSASARVGEQFF. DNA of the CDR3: TGCAGTGCTTCTGCCAGGGTGGGTGAGCAGTTCTTC.

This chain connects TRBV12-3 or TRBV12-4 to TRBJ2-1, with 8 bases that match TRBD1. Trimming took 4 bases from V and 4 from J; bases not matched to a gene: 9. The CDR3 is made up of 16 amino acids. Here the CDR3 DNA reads TGTGCCAGCAGTTCTTACGGGACAGGCCGTTACAATGAGCAGTTCTTC. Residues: CASSSYGTGRYNEQFF.

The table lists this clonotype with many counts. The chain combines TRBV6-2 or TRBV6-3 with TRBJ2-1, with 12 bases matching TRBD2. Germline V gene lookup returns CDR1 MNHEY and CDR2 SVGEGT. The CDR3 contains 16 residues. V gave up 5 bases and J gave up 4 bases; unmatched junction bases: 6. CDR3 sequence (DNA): TGTGCCAGCAGTCCTCTTGGGACTAGCGGGTACAATGAGCAGTTCTTC. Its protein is CASSPLGTSGYNEQFF.

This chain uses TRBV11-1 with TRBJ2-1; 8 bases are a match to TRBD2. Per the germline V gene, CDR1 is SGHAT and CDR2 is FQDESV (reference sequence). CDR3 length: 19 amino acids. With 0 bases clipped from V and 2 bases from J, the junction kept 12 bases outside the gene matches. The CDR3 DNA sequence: TGTGCCAGCAGCTTAGCCCCTGCTTGGACAGCGGGGGCCTACAATGAGCAGTTCTTC. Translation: CASSLAPAWTAGAYNEQFF.

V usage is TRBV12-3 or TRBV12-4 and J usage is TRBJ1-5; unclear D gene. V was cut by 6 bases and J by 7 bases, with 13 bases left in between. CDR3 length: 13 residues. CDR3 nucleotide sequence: TGTGCCAGCAGAAGGTCGAATGGACAGCCCCAGCATTTT. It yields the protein CASRRSNGQPQHF.